Given below is one T cell receptor beta chain in context. Its matching antigen is unknown. This sample is part of a study of cytomegalovirus exposure and HLA in healthy donors. Across the whole study: An early release of data contained roughly 86 million unique TCRs, which came from HLA-typed donors.

Vbeta (60) and Jbeta (13) primers were used in the PCR. Using immunoSEQ multiplex PCR, the repertoire was profiled, and TCRdb retains in-frame clones only, with some absent. The sample lists fewer than 250,000 clones, about 79% seen once, with 1.5% to 2% in the top ten. Study results and limitations: Donor immune exposure was known only as CMV serostatus. Some public TCRs appeared in many individuals, while most sequences were rare. Prior analysis indicated that the majority of TCR beta V segments exhibited productivity approximately 87% or approximately 30% of the time.

This CDR3 region has 15 residues. Germline loops: CDR1 SGDLS, CDR2 YYNGEE. The V gene is TRBV9, the J gene TRBJ2-5, with D possibly TRBD1 on 5 matching bases. The assigned J gene may be wrong: the sequence end matches TRBJ2-7 better. Material for sequencing was PBMCs. This receptor was taken from a man aged 18 to 30 in good health and CMV-seronegative. The CDR3: CASSVGQGLSYEQYF. The CDR3 bases are TGTGCCAGCAGCGTAGGCCAGGGCCTCTCCTACGAGCAGTACTTC.